This T cell receptor beta chain was captured by sequencing in a study of blood T cell repertoires in COVID-19. Study information: T cells, B-cell-depleted T cells, or PBMCs provided the cDNA or gDNA that served as material.

Germline assignment: CDR1 SGDLS and CDR2 YYNGEE. CDR3 length equals 14 residues. Trimming stripped 3 bases from V and 1 base from J, with 10 bases between. In this sample, this clone turned up a few times. Measured with immunoSEQ multiplex PCR; TCRdb has only the in-frame clones, and not every one. The sample holds 200,000 to 250,000 clones, about nine tenths seen once. The V call is TRBV9, the J call TRBJ1-1; unclear D gene. Sequencing was done on a sample of PBMCs or T cells enriched from blood (not recorded which). The clonotype originates from a woman aged 40 to 50 with acute COVID-19. CDR3 nucleotides: TGTGCCAGCAGCGGTGACACCTCGAACACTGAAGCTTTCTTT. Protein product: CASSGDTSNTEAFF.